A single sample gave rise to the 18 T cell receptor beta chains below, sequenced in a study of blood T cells in healthy people across ages (dated by TCRdb to the mid-2010s). The method was 5' RACE. The reads were generated on an Illumina HiSeq 2500. A second PCR of roughly 6 to 12 cycles was run with a J-beta primer mix and a sample-barcoded 5' primer. The raw public reads went through TCRdb reprocessing: fastp at Q25, MiXCR clone calling, in-frame beta chains kept. Records with the same CDR3 protein are collapsed into one entry carrying the most frequent genes and DNA. For this sample the table gives some 1.4 million distinct CDR3 sequences, of which 42% were detected only once. Under 8% of the sample lies in the top ten. The sample was blood. The source of these receptors is a woman younger than 35 in good health.

The chain carries TRBV28 and TRBJ2-5, with 11 bases identical to TRBD2. This CDR3 has 12 residues. The germline CDR1 and CDR2 sequences are MDHEN and SYDVKM. J gave up 13 bases and V 6 bases, and 7 bases lay outside the gene matches. CDR3 coding DNA: TGTGCCAGCAGCCCGACTAGCGGGGACACGTACTTC. Protein: CASSPTSGDTYF.

The V gene is TRBV7-2, the J gene TRBJ2-5, with 11 bases lining up with TRBD2. Germline lookup yields CDR1 SGHTA and CDR2 FQGNSA. J was trimmed by 11 bases and V by 4 bases; bases with no gene match: 18. This CDR3 spans 17 amino acids. CDR3 DNA sequence: TGTGCCAGCAGCTCATTGAGGGCTAGCGGGAGGAACAATGAGCAGTACTTC. This gives the protein CASSSLRASGRNNEQYF.

This clonotype showed up just once. This sequence joins TRBV2 and TRBJ2-5; 9 bases are shared with TRBD1. The CDR3 runs to 14 residues. Germline CDR1 reads SNHLY; CDR2 reads FYNNEI. J gave up 2 bases and V 6 bases, and 4 bases lay outside the gene matches. The CDR3 here is CASRRGQGQETQYF. The CDR3 DNA reads TGTGCCAGCAGGAGGGGACAGGGACAAGAGACCCAGTACTTC.

In the case of this clonotype: It may be a read error: a sequence one base away is much more abundant. The chain combines TRBV7-2 with TRBJ2-1; TRBD2 aligns across 10 bases. The DNA matches TRBJ2-7 better at its end, which makes the J call doubtful. The germline V gene encodes CDR1 SGHTA and CDR2 FQGNSA. This CDR3 is 18 amino acids long. Here the CDR3 DNA reads TGTGCCAGCAGCCACCAGTCTAGCGGGGGCGGCCCCTACAATGAGCAGTACTTC. As protein: CASSHQSSGGGPYNEQYF.

This clonotype has more than one count but fewer than ten. V and J are TRBV4-1 and TRBJ2-4, with 9 nucleotides matching TRBD2. Per the germline V gene, CDR1 is MGHRA and CDR2 is YSYEKL. Germline trimming cut 0 bases from V and 0 bases from J; bases unmatched to any gene: 9. The CDR3 contains 19 residues. Here the CDR3 reads CASSQESISGGVAKNIQYF. The CDR3 coding sequence is TGCGCCAGCAGCCAAGAAAGTATTAGCGGGGGAGTAGCCAAAAACATTCAGTACTTC.

As regards this clonotype: A single base separates this from a much larger clone, so it may be a read error. This sequence joins TRBV11-3 and TRBJ2-1, with D tentatively TRBD2 (5 bases). With the DNA end fitting TRBJ2-7 better, the J assignment may be wrong. The CDR3 has 14 residues. Germline V gene sequence: CDR1 SGHNT, CDR2 YENEEA. This chain's CDR3 is CASSSQGLINEQYF. The DNA for the CDR3 is TGTGCCAGCAGCTCCCAAGGACTGATCAATGAGCAGTACTTC.

V and J are TRBV10-3 and TRBJ2-7; no clear D gene. The V end lost 3 bases, the J end lost 3 bases, and 12 bases lay between the germline ends. The CDR3 covers 14 residues. Germline-derived CDR1 and CDR2 are ENHRY and SYGVKD. The CDR3 loop reads CAISESGSFYEQYF. CDR3 in DNA: TGTGCCATCAGTGAATCGGGCAGCTTCTACGAGCAGTACTTC.

This clonotype was seen ten or more times. This chain joins TRBV10-2 and TRBJ2-7; D unresolved. CDR3 size: 12 residues. In germline, CDR1 is WSHSY, CDR2 SAAADI. Trimming removed 3 bases from V and 2 bases from J, with 5 bases in between. The CDR3 is CASSDFPYEQYF. CDR3 bases: TGCGCCAGCAGTGATTTCCCCTACGAGCAGTACTTC.

This chain uses TRBV4-1 with TRBJ2-4; 9 bases agree with TRBD2. Judging by the DNA end, TRBJ2-7 fits better; the J call may be wrong. In germline, CDR1 is MGHRA, CDR2 YSYEKL. The CDR3 is 17 amino acids. The CDR3 here is CASSQEDRRGGAYEQYF. CDR3 DNA sequence: TGCGCCAGCAGCCAAGAGGACCGTCGCGGGGGGGCATACGAGCAGTACTTC.

This rearrangement joins TRBV6-2 or TRBV6-3 to TRBJ2-1; a weak D match, TRBD1 (5 bases). The CDR3 loop spans 15 amino acids. Germline-derived CDR1 and CDR2 are MNHEY and SVGEGT. Between the trimmed V and J ends, which lost 5 bases and 0 bases, there was a span of 11 bases. The CDR3 reads CASSQQASSYNEQFF. CDR3 in DNA: TGTGCCAGCAGTCAACAGGCGAGCTCCTACAATGAGCAGTTCTTC.

This clonotype was counted at least ten times. The chain couples TRBV29-1 to TRBJ2-7; D remains ambiguous. The CDR3 contains 12 residues. The V gene's germline CDR1 is SQVTM and CDR2 ANQGSEA. V shed 1 base and J shed 0 bases, with 4 bases lying between them. The CDR3 DNA reads as TGCAGCGTTGAAGGCAGCTCCTACGAGCAGTACTTC. The encoded protein is CSVEGSSYEQYF.

This clonotype was detected only a few times. The V gene is TRBV12-3 or TRBV12-4, the J gene TRBJ2-1; 9 bases map to TRBD2. CDR3 length: 17 amino acids. V shed 5 bases, J shed 0 bases, and the junction held 8 bases outside the gene matches. This CDR3 is CASSPRLADSSYNEQFF. The CDR3 DNA follows: TGTGCCAGCAGTCCTAGACTAGCGGACAGCTCCTACAATGAGCAGTTCTTC.

This clonotype has only a few counts. The chain employs TRBV2 and TRBJ2-3, with D tentatively TRBD2 (6 bases). Germline V lookup: CDR1 SNHLY, CDR2 FYNNEI. V lost 6 bases and J lost 6, with 28 bases in between. The CDR3 sequence is 18 residues long. This CDR3 reads CASSPRGLANLGRDTQYF. CDR3 in DNA: TGTGCCAGCAGCCCACGTGGTCTCGCCAACCTTGGGAGGGATACGCAGTATTTT.

DNA of the CDR3: TGCAGTGCTAGAGAGCGGCAGCTCCCCAATCAGCCCCAGCATTTT. Translated, it gives CSARERQLPNQPQHF. The chain employs TRBV20-1 and TRBJ1-5; the D is unclear. This CDR3 has 15 residues. The V gene's germline CDR1 is DFQATT and CDR2 SNEGSKA (reference sequence). With 0 bases removed from V and 3 bases from J, the gap between germline ends came to 12 bases.

The rearrangement joins TRBV3-1 to TRBJ1-6; TRBD1 aligns across 12 bases. Per germline, CDR1 LGHDT and CDR2 YNNKEL (reference sequence). V was pared by 4 bases and J by 6 bases, with 7 bases of the junction left unmatched. The CDR3 sequence is 17 residues long. Here the CDR3 DNA reads TGTGCCAGCAGCCCCAGGGACAGGGGGCCCCCTAATTCACCCCTCCACTTT. Protein sequence: CASSPRDRGPPNSPLHF.

The chain joins TRBV3-1 to TRBJ2-5; D remains ambiguous. This CDR3 spans 15 amino acids. CDR1 LGHDT and CDR2 YNNKEL come from the germline V gene (reference sequence). The V gene lost 3 bases and the J gene lost 1 base, with 12 bases spanning the gap. The CDR3 sequence: CASSHSWSGQETQYF. In DNA, the CDR3 is TGTGCCAGCAGCCACTCCTGGTCGGGCCAAGAGACCCAGTACTTC.

The chain links TRBV12-5 to TRBJ2-7, with D perhaps TRBD1 (6 bases). There are 13 residues in the CDR3. Trimming left V 4 bases short and J 6 bases short, with 13 bases between. Per the germline V gene, CDR1 is LGHNT and CDR2 is FRNRAP. CDR3: CASGSEDRSEQYF. CDR3 sequence (DNA): TGTGCTAGTGGTTCGGAAGACAGGAGCGAGCAGTACTTC. The complete variable domain, with remaining parts taken from reference TRBV12-5 and TRBJ2-7, reads DARVTQTPRHKVTEMGQEVTMRCQPILGHNTVFWYRQTMMQGLELLAYFRNRAPLDDSGMPKDRFSAEMPDATLATLKIQPSEPRDSAVYFCASGSEDRSEQYFGPGTRLTVT.

The chain uses TRBV7-6 and TRBJ2-7, with 7 bases that match TRBD2. J lost 2 bases, V lost 4 bases, and 8 bases had no gene match. The CDR3 is 15 residues long. Germline V gene sequence: CDR1 SGHVS, CDR2 FNYEAQ. The CDR3 loop reads CASSYGGEGTYEQYF. The CDR3 DNA reads as TGTGCCAGCAGCTACGGCGGGGAGGGAACCTACGAGCAGTACTTC.